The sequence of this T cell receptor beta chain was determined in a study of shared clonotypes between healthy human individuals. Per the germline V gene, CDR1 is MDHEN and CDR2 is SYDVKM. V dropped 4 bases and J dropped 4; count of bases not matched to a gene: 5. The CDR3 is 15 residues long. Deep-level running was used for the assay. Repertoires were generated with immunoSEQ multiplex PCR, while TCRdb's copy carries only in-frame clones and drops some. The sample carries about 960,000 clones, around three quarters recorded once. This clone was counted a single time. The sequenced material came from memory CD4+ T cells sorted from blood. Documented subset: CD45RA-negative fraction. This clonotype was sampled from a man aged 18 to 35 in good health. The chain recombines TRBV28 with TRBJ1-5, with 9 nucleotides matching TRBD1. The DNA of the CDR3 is TGTGCCAGCAGTTCCGGGACAGGGATGAATCAGCCCCAGCATTTT. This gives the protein CASSSGTGMNQPQHF.